This note documents a single TCR beta chain sequence. The data originate from a study of shared clonotypes between healthy human individuals. Only in-frame clones appear in the TCRdb table, and some are missing; sequencing was by immunoSEQ multiplex PCR. The repertoire holds some 2.1 million clones, with 85% to 95% as singletons. The V end lost 7 bases, the J end lost 5 bases, and 16 bases lay between the germline ends. CDR1 and CDR2 from the germline V gene are SGHRS and YFSETQ. CDR3 length: 14 residues. Sequenced: naive CD4+ T cells sorted from blood. The subset: CD45RA+ positively selected. The rearrangement links TRBV5-1 to TRBJ2-1; D is unclear. This receptor was identified in a man between 18 and 35 years old in good health. CDR3 loop: CASATTRPDNEQFF. CDR3 sequence (DNA): TGCGCCAGCGCTACTACCCGCCCAGACAATGAGCAGTTCTTC.